Given below is one T cell receptor (beta chain) in context. The antigen remains undetermined. This CDR3 comprises 14 residues. V shed 3 bases and J shed 4 bases, with 10 bases lying between them. The V gene's germline CDR1 is MNHEY and CDR2 SMNVEV (reference sequence). This sample was included in a study of CD8 T cells in ankylosing spondylitis. In making TCR beta libraries, quantitative 5'-RACE with molecular barcodes was used. TCRdb redid the calling of the 5' RACE reads with MiXCR, one entry per CDR3 protein. The table has more than 400,000 distinct CDR3 sequences, roughly 5.3% seen once. Study-wide results and caveats: Seemingly distinctive of ankylosing spondylitis blood was a TCR beta motif formed by eight highly homologous variants. Matched ankylosing spondylitis synovial fluid reportedly contained a significantly enriched population of disease-linked clones.

The source of this sequence is a male donor with ankylosing spondylitis. This chain connects TRBV27 to TRBJ2-1; possibly TRBD2 for D (6 bases). The sample consisted of blood, either unsorted or a sorted T cell fraction (not recorded which). The CDR3 nucleotides read TGTGCCAGCAGTTTCGGGGACTTGTACAATGAGCAGTTCTTC. Translation gives CASSFGDLYNEQFF.